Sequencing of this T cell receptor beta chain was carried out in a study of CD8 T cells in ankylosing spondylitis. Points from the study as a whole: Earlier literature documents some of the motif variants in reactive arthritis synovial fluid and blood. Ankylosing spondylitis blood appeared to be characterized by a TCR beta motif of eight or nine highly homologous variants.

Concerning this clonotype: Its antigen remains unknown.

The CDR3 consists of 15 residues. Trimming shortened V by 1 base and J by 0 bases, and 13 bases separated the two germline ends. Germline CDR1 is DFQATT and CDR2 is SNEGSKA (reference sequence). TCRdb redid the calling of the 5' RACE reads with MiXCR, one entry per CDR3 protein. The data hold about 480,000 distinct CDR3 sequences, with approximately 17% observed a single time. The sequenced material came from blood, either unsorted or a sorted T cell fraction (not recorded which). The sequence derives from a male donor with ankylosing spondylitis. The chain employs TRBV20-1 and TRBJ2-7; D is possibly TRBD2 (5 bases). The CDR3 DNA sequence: TGCAGTGCTAGAGGGACCAGCGGTGTCTCCTACGAGCAGTACTTC. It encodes CSARGTSGVSYEQYF.